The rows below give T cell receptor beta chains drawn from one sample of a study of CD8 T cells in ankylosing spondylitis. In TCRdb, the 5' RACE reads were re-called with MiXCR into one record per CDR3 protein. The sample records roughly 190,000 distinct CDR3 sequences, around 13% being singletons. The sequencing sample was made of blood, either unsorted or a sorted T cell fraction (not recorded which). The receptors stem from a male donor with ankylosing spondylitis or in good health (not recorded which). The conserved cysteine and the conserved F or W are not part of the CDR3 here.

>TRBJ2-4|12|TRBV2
ASRESLAKNIQY
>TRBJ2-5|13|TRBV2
ASSEEVAAQETQY
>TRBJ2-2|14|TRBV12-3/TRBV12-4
ASSRSGGQYTGELF
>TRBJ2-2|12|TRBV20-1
SAIGDYNTGELF
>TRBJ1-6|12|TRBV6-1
ASSERRDNSPLH
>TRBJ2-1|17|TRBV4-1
ASSPGSSGGGSSYNEQF
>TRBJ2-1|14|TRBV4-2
ASTSRVAGGAGEQF
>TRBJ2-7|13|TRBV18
ASSPESWTGYEQY
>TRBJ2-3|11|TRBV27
ASRTQFTDTQY
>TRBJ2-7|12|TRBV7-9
ASRGALSSYEQY
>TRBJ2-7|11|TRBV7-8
ASSLRASSEQY
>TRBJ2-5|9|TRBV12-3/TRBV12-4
ASSLQETQY
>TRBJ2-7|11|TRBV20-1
SAPTSSGHEQY
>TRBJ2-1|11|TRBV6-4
ASSLDVYNEQF
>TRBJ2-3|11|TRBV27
ASSLYGLNPQY
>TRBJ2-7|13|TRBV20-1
SASGQGMGSYEQY
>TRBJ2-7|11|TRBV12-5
ASGWTSGYEQY
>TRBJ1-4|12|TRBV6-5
ASSYSGVGEKLF
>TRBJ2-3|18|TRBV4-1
ASSQEAGTSGTTSTDTQY
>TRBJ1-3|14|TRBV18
ASSLSRVYSGNTIY
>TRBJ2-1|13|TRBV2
ASSEGAGGLIEQF
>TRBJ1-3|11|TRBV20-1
SARGQGEHTIY
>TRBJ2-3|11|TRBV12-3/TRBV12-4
ASSPGDGDTQY
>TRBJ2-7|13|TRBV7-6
ASSSAGTGGYEQY
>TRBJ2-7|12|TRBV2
ASSAVPGGYEQY
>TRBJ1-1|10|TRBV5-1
ASSAGNTEAF
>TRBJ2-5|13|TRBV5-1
ASSFTDRRTETQY
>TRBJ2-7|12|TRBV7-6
ASSLERGLAEQY
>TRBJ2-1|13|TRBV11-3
ASSLERGIYNEQF
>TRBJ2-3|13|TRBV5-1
ASSSGTSEADTQY
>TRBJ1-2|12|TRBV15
ATSGEAPPTGYT
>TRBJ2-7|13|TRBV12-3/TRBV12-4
ASSPGTGPPYEQY
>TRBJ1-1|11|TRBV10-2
ASSELENTEAF
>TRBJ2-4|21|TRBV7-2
ASSFISLLPGLAGDLAKNIQY
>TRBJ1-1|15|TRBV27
ASSLSVQRGLNTEAF
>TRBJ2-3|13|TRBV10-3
ATSTSGPFTDTQY
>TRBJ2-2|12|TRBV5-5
ASSSGGAGGELF
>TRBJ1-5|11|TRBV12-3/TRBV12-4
ASCDRFGQPQH
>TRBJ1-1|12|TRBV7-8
ASTILQVNTEAF
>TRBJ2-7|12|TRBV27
ASSLTGLSYEQY
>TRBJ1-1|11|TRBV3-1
ASSLYLNTEAF